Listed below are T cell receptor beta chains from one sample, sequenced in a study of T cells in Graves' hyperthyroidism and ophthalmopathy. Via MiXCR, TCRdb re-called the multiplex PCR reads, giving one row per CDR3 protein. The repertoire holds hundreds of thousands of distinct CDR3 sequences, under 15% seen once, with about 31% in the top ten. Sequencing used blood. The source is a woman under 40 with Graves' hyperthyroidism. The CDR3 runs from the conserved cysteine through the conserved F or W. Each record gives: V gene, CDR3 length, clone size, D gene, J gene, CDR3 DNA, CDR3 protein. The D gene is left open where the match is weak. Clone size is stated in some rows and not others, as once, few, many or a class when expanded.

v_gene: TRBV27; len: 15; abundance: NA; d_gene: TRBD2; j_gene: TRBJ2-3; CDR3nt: TGTGCCAGCAGTTCACTAGCGGGCCTCACAGATACGCAGTATTTT; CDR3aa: CASSSLAGLTDTQYF
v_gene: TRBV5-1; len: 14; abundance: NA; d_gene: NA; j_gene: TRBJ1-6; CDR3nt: TGCGCCAGCAGCCTCATGGACGGTGGGTCACCCCTCCACTTT; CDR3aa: CASSLMDGGSPLHF
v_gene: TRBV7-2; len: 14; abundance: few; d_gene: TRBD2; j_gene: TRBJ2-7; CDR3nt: TGTGCCAGCAGCTTACTCGGGACTATCCACGAGCAGTACTTC; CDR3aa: CASSLLGTIHEQYF
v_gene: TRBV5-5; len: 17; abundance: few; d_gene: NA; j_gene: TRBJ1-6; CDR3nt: TGTGCCAGCAGCTGGGTGGCTCCCGGGGCAACTAATTCACCCCTCCACTTT; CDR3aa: CASSWVAPGATNSPLHF
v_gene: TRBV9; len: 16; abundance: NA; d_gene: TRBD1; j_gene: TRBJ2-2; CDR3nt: TGTGCCAGCAGCAAAACAGGGGGTCCGAACACCGGGGAGCTGTTTTTT; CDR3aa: CASSKTGGPNTGELFF
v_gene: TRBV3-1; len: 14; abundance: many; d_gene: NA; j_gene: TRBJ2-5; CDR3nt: TGTGCCAGCAGCCAAGGGGGTTTACGAGAGACCCAGTACTTC; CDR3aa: CASSQGGLRETQYF
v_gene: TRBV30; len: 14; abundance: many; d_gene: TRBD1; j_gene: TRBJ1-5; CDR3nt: TGTGCCTGGAGTGTACAAGGGGGCAGACAGCCCCAGCATTTT; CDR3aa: CAWSVQGGRQPQHF
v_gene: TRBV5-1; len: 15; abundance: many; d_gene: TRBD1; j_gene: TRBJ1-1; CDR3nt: TGCGCCAGCAGCGCTCGGACAGGCGGCAACACTGAAGCTTTCTTT; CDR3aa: CASSARTGGNTEAFF
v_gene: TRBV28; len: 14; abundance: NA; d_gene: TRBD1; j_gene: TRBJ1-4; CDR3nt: TGTGCCAGCAGTTTGGGACAGGGGGATGAAAAACTGTTTTTT; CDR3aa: CASSLGQGDEKLFF
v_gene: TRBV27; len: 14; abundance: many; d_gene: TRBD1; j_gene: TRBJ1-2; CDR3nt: TGTGCCAGCAGGCAGGGGGATCCCCTATATGGCTACACCTTC; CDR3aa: CASRQGDPLYGYTF
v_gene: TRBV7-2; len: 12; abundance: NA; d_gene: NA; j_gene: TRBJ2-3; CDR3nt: TGTGCCAGCGGTACTCCCGTCGGCACGCAGTATTTT; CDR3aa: CASGTPVGTQYF
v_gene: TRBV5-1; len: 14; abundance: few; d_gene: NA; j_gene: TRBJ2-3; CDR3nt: TGCGCCAGCAGCCCTGAGGACGGAACAGATACGCAGTATTTT; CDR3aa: CASSPEDGTDTQYF